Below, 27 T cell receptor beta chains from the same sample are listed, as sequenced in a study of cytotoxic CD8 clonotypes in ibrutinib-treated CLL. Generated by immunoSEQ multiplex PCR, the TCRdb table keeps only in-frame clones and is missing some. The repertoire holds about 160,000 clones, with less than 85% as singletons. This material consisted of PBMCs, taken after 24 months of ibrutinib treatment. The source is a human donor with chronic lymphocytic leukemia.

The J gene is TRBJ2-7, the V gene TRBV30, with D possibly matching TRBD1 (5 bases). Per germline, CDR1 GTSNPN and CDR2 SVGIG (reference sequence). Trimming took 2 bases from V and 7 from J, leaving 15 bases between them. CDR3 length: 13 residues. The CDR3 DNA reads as TGTGCCTGGAGTCTAGGGGCCTTGGGGGAGCAGTACTTC. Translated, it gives CAWSLGALGEQYF.

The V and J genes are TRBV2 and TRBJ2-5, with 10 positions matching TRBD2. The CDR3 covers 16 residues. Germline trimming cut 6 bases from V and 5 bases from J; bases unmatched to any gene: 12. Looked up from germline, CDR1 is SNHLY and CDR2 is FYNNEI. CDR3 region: CASRNLAGGFVETQYF. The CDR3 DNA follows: TGTGCCAGCAGGAATTTAGCGGGGGGATTCGTGGAGACCCAGTACTTC.

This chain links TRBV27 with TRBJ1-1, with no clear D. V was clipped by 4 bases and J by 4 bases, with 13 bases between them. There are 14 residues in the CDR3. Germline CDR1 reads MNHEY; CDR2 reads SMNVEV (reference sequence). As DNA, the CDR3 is TGTGCCAGCAGTTACCGCGGGCTGGCCACTGAAGCTTTCTTT. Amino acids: CASSYRGLATEAFF.

CDR3 protein: CASSYSRGRYEQFF. The CDR3 DNA reads TGTGCCAGCAGTTACTCCAGGGGGCGATATGAGCAGTTCTTC. The chain carries TRBV6-6 and TRBJ2-1; 8 bases are a match to TRBD1. This CDR3 is 14 amino acids long. Germline lookup yields CDR1 MNHNY and CDR2 SVGAGI (reference sequence). The J segment lost 8 bases and the V segment lost 0 bases, leaving 3 bases of the junction unmatched.

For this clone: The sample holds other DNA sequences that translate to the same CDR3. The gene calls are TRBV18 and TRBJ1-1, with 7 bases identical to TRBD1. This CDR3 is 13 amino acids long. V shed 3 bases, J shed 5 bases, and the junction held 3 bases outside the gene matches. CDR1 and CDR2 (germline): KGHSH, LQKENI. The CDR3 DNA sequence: TGTGCCAGCTCACCGACAGGGAGTACTGAAGCTTTCTTT. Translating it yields CASSPTGSTEAFF.

For the CDR3, the DNA is TGCGCCAGCAGCCCGATGGGGGACACCGGGGAGCTGTTTTTT. This encodes CASSPMGDTGELFF. The chain carries TRBV4-3 and TRBJ2-2; D might be TRBD1 or TRBD2, each matching 5 bases. V was cut by 4 bases and J by 3 bases, with 9 bases left in between. The CDR3 contains 14 residues. Germline CDR1 reads LGHNA; CDR2 reads YSLEER.

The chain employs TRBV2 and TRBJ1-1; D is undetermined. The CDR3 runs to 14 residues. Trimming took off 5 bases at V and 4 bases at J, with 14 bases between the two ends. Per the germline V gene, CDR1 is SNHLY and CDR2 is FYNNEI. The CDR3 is CASSYIGRGTEAFF. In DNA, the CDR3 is TGTGCCAGCAGTTACATCGGTCGGGGCACTGAAGCTTTCTTT.

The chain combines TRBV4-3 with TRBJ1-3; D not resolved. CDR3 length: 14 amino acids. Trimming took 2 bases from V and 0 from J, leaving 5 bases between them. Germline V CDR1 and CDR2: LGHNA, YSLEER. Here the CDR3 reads CASSQRSSGNTIYF. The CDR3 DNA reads TGCGCCAGCAGCCAAAGAAGCTCTGGAAACACCATATATTTT.

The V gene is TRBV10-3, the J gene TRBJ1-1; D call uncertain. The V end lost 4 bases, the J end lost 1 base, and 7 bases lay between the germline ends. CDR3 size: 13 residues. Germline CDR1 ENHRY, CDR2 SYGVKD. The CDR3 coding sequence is TGTGCCATCAGTGGGACCGCGAACACTGAAGCTTTCTTT. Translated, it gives CAISGTANTEAFF.

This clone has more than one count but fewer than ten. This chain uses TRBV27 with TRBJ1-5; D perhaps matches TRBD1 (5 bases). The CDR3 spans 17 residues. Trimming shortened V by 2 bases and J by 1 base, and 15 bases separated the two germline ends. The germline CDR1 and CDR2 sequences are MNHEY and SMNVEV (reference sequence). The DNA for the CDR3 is TGTGCCAGCAGTTTACGGGGCAGGGTGGTAAGCAATCAGCCCCAGCATTTT. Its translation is CASSLRGRVVSNQPQHF.

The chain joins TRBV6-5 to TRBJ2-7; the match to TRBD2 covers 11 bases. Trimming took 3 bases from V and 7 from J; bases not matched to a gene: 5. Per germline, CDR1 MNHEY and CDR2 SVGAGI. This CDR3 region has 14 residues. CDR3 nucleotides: TGTGCCAGCAGTTATGCTAGCGGGAGGCTGGAGCAGTACTTC. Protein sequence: CASSYASGRLEQYF.

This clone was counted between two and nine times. Here the CDR3 DNA reads TGTGCCAGCAGCTCTGACGGAGCGGGAGGGCCGTTGGGGGAGCTGTTTTTT. Residues: CASSSDGAGGPLGELFF. The V and J genes are TRBV28 and TRBJ2-2; 10 nucleotides line up with TRBD2. In germline, CDR1 is MDHEN, CDR2 SYDVKM. The CDR3 sequence is 17 residues long. V was pared by 6 bases and J by 8 bases, with 15 bases of the junction left unmatched. The complete variable domain, with remaining parts taken from reference TRBV28 and TRBJ2-2, reads DVKVTQSSRYLVKRTGEKVFLECVQDMDHENMFWYRQDPGLGLRLIYFSYDVKMKEKGDIPEGYSVSREKKERFSLILESASTNQTSMYLCASSSDGAGGPLGELFFGEGSRLTVL.

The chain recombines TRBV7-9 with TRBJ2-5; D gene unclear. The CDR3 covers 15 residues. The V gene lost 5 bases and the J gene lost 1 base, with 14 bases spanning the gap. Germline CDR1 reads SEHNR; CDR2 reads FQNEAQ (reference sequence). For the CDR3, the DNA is TGTGCCAGCAGCCGCCTTCTTATACTCCAAGAGACCCAGTACTTC. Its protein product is CASSRLLILQETQYF.

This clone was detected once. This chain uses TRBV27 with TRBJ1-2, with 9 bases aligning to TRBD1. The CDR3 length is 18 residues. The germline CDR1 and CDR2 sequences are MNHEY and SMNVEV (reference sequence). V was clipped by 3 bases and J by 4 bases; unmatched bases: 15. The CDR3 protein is CASSFSRDREQGPYGYTF. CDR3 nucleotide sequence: TGTGCCAGCAGTTTCAGCCGGGACAGGGAACAGGGACCCTATGGCTACACCTTC.

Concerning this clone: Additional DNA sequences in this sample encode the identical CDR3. CDR3 residues: CASSSSPGGGTDTQYF. The DNA of the CDR3 is TGTGCCAGTAGTTCATCCCCGGGGGGGGGTACAGATACGCAGTATTTT. This chain joins TRBV19 and TRBJ2-3, with 8 bases lining up with TRBD2. The CDR3 has 16 residues. Germline trimming cut 5 bases from V and 3 bases from J; bases unmatched to any gene: 10. Germline lookup yields CDR1 LNHDA and CDR2 SQIVND (reference sequence).

CDR3 DNA sequence: TGTGCCAGCAGTGAGGGCTTCCCGAGCTCTGGAAACACCATATATTTT. Amino acid sequence: CASSEGFPSSGNTIYF. The rearrangement links TRBV6-1 to TRBJ1-3; D unclear. Germline V gene data show CDR1 as MNHNS and CDR2 as SASEGT. V lost 3 bases, J lost 0 bases, and 12 bases lay in between. The CDR3 covers 16 residues.

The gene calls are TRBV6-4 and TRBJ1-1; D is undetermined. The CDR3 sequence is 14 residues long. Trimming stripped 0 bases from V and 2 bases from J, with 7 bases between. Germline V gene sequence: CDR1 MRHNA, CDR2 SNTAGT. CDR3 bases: TGTGCCAGCAGTGACTCGACGGACAACACTGAAGCTTTCTTT. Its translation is CASSDSTDNTEAFF.

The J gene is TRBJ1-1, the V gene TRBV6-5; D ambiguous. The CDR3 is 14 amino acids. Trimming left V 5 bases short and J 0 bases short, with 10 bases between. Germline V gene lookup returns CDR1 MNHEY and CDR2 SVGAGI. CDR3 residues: CASSPLDLNTEAFF. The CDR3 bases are TGTGCCAGCAGTCCGCTTGACCTGAACACTGAAGCTTTCTTT.

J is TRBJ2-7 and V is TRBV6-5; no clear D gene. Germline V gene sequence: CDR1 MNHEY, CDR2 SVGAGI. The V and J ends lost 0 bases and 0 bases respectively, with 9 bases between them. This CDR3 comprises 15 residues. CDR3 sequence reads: CASSYSSEFSYEQYF. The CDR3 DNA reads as TGTGCCAGCAGTTACTCCAGTGAGTTCTCCTACGAGCAGTACTTC.

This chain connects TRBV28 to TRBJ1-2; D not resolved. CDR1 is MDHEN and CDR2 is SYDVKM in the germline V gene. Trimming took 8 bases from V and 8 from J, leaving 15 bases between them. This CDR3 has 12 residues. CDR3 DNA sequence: TGTGCCAGCCTCAGCAGCCCTTGGGGCTACACCTTC. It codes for CASLSSPWGYTF.

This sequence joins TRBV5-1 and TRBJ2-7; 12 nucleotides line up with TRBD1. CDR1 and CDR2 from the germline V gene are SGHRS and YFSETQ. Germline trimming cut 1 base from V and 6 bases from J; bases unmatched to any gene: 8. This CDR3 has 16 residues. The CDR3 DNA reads TGCGCCAGCAGCTTGTATTCCGGGACAGGGGGCGCCGAGCAGTACTTC. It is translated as CASSLYSGTGGAEQYF.

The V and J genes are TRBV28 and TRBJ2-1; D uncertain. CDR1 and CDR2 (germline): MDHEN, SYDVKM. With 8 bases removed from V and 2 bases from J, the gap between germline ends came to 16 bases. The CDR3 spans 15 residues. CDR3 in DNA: TGTGCCAGCGCAGACCCCCGACGGGCCTACAATGAGCAGTTCTTC. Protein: CASADPRRAYNEQFF.

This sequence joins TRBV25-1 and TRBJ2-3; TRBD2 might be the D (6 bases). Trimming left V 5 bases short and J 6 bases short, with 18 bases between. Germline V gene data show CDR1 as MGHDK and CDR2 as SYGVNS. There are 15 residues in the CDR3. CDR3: CASSSRGMKLDTQYF. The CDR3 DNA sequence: TGTGCCAGCAGTTCCCGGGGGATGAAGCTCGATACGCAGTATTTT.

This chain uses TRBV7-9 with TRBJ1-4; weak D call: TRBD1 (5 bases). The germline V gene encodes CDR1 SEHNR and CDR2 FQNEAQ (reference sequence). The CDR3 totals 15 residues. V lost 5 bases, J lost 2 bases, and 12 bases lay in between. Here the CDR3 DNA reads TGTGCCAGCAGCAACATGGGGGTTACTAATGAAAAACTGTTTTTT. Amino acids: CASSNMGVTNEKLFF.

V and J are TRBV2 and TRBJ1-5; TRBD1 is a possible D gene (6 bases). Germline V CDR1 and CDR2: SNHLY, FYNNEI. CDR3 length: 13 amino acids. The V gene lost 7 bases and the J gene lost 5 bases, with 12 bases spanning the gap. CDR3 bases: TGTGCCAGCACCATGAACAGGGATCAGCCCCAGCATTTT. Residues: CASTMNRDQPQHF.

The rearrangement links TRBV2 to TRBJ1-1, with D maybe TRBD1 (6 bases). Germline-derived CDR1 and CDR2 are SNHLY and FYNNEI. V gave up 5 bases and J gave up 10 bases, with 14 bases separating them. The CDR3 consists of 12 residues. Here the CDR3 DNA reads TGTGCCAGCAGTTACAGGGTCTTCCGAGCTTTCTTT. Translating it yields CASSYRVFRAFF.

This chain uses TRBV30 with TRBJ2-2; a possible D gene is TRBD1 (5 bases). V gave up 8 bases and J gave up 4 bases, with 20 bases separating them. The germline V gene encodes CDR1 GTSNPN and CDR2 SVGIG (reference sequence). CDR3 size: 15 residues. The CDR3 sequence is CARKTIDSSTGELFF. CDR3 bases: TGTGCCCGCAAGACCATCGACAGTTCCACCGGGGAGCTGTTTTTT. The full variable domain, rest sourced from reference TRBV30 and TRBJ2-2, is SQTIHQWPATLVQPVGSPLSLECTVEGTSNPNLYWYRQAAGRGLQLLFYSVGIGQISSEVPQNLSASRPQDRQFILSSKKLLLSDSGFYLCARKTIDSSTGELFFGEGSRLTVL.